These 3 T cell receptor beta chains were sequenced from one sample in a study of shared clonotypes between healthy human individuals. The table came from immunoSEQ multiplex PCR; TCRdb's copy has only in-frame clones and leaves some out. The repertoire includes about 1.5 million clones, 95% to 99% of them detected once, and roughly 0.45% sits in the top ten. Sequencing was performed on naive CD4+ T cells sorted from blood. Subset noted: CD45RA+ positively selected. The source is a man aged 30-40 years in good health.

The rearrangement joins TRBV7-9 to TRBJ1-1; D ambiguous. This CDR3 has 12 residues. V shed 6 bases and J shed 7 bases, with 12 bases lying between them. Germline V CDR1 and CDR2: SEHNR, FQNEAQ (reference sequence). The chain's CDR3 is CASRDLTSEAFF. The CDR3 DNA reads TGTGCCAGCAGGGACCTTACAAGTGAAGCTTTCTTT.

The V call is TRBV6-5, the J call TRBJ2-2; TRBD2 matches 10 bases. After removal of 2 bases from V and 4 bases from J, the junction contained 4 bases not matched to a gene. Germline CDR1 and CDR2: MNHEY and SVGAGI. This CDR3 has 16 amino acids. CDR3 sequence (DNA): TGTGCCAGCAGTTACCTGCTAGCGGGGGCCACCGGGGAGCTGTTTTTT. Residues: CASSYLLAGATGELFF.

The V call is TRBV27, the J call TRBJ1-5; 8 bases line up with TRBD1. The CDR3 runs to 15 residues. With V trimmed by 5 bases and J by 4 bases, 7 bases remained unmatched. Germline CDR1 MNHEY, CDR2 SMNVEV (reference sequence). CDR3 sequence (DNA): TGTGCCAGCAGTCCTCGGACAGGGCGAAATCAGCCCCAGCATTTT. Translation: CASSPRTGRNQPQHF.